This TCR beta chain was observed in a study of T-cell reconstitution after alpha-beta-depleted transplantation in children. Whole-study findings and limits: Two months or so post-transplant, alpha-beta T cells reportedly derived from several hundred expanded graft clones.

Unique molecular identifiers were incorporated when the TCRbeta library was constructed. TCRdb reanalysed the PCR reads using MiXCR and keeps one entry per CDR3 protein. Of roughly 310,000 distinct CDR3 sequences listed, roughly 25% are singletons. This clonotype has just one count. Its antigen is unknown. The V end lost 4 bases, the J end lost 8 bases, and 15 bases lay between the germline ends. CDR3 length equals 14 residues. Per germline, CDR1 LNHDA and CDR2 SQIVND (reference sequence). The genes are TRBV19 and TRBJ2-1, with D uncertain. The clonotype originates from a male patient younger than 18 who had a stem cell transplant for acute lymphoblastic leukemia, so the T cells may come from the graft donor. Sequenced material: PBMCs, mostly from graft donor cells, taken 180 days after TCRalphabeta/CD19-depleted stem cell transplant. The DNA of the CDR3 is TGTGCCAGTAGTACGGACCCCGGACGGGATGAGCAGTTCTTC. Its translation: CASSTDPGRDEQFF.